This T cell receptor beta chain was profiled in a study of cytomegalovirus exposure and HLA in healthy donors. Study results and limitations: Most sequenced TCRs were rare (though some public TCRs occurred in many donors). In a later analysis, HLA-associated TCR beta chains were more clonally expanded than equally common others. Researchers counted around 180 TCR beta chains as cytomegalovirus-associated.

PCR involved 60 Vbeta and 13 Jbeta primers. Method: immunoSEQ multiplex PCR; TCRdb's copy keeps in-frame clones and lacks some. The table lists 90,000 to 110,000 clones, roughly 12% of them singletons. The CDR3 extends over 13 amino acids. CDR1 is GTSNPN and CDR2 is SVGIG in the germline V gene (reference sequence). Trimming stripped 0 bases from V and 7 bases from J, with 9 bases between. The table lists this clone with a few counts. Its antigen is not known. V usage is TRBV30 and J usage is TRBJ1-4; D might be TRBD1 (5 bases). This TCR derives from a man aged 35-49 years in good health and CMV-seropositive. Input material: PBMCs. The CDR3 nucleotides are TGTGCCTGGAGTGTGCAGGGCGGTGAAAAACTGTTTTTT. It yields the protein CAWSVQGGEKLFF.